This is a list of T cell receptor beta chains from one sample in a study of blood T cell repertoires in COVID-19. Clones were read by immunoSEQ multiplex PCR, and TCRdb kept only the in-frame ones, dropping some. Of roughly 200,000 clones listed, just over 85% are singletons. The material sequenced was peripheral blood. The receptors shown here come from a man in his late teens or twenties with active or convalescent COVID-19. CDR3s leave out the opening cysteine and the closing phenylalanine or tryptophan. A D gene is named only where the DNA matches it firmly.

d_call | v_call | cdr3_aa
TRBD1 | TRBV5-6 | ASSLGQGKNYGYT
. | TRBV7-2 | ASSLLRINEQF
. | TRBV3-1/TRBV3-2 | ASSQAYRRDGYT
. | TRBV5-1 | ASSLGRLNTEAF
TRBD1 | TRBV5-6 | ASSLGSPGQAGY
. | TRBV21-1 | ASSKVRGLRKETQY
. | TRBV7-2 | ASSLSGYEQY
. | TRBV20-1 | SASFISYEQY
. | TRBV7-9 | ASSSAGRNTEAF
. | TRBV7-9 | ASSFLQGVRLNEQF
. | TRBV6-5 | ASTAGTEQY
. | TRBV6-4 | ASSDQGYGYT
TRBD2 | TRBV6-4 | ASSDSAGTSGSDTQY
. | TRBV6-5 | ASSYPRAGAYEQY
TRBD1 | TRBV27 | ASSLGQGRNIQY
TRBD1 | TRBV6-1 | ASSETRTGGKNEKLF
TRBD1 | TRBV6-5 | ASRRLDRVEAF
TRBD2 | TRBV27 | ASGPLAGGPYEQY
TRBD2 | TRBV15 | ATSRTSSTDTQY
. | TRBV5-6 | ASSIPGQNNSPLH
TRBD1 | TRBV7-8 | ASNSGGAGIRQGMY
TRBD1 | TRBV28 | ASTRGRGRPASNQPQH
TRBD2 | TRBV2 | ASSLDGGRGTDTQY
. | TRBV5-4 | ASSLITGTYGYT
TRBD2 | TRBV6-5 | ASSPRLAGFDEQF
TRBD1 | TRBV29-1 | SVDRGPEAF
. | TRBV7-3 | ASSLNREAGANVLT
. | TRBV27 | ASSKGTNSGSYEQY
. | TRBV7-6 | ASSSSGTDHYNEQF
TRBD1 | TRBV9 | ASSASGTELYEQY
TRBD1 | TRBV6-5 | ASKGGYTEQY
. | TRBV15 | ATSREGRGNTEAF
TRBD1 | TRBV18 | ASSSGRGRMNTEAF
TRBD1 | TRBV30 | AWGQGNTEAF
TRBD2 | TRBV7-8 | ASSRGRSGRAYEQY
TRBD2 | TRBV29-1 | SAQREIDEQF
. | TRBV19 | ASSIDSAGHNSPLH
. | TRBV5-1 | ASSVLAVRTEAF
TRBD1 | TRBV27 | ASSLLQGAWDEQF